This T cell receptor (beta chain) was observed in a study of OX40 agonist ivuxolimab in advanced cancers. Notes on the research overall: Ivuxolimab was a fully human IgG2 agonistic monoclonal antibody targeting the costimulatory receptor OX40 (CD134). Of the roughly 51 patients in dose escalation, some 19 had hepatocellular carcinoma, some 15 had melanoma, 9 had renal cell carcinoma and 9 had head and neck cancer. Intravenous ivuxolimab was administered to patients every 2 weeks at six dose levels: 0.01, 0.1, 0.3, 1.5, 3 and 10 mg/kg. Three dose-escalation patients achieved partial responses, one with hepatocellular carcinoma and two with cutaneous melanoma. The point of sequencing TCRbeta in the periphery was to test whether ivuxolimab changed TCR sequence diversity and drove clonal T-cell expansion. A male proportion of roughly 80% and a mean age of approximately 55 years, ranging from about 23 to 79, were recorded for the dose-escalation cohort. The paper covers the monotherapy dose-escalation part of the phase I ivuxolimab trial, which included N ≈ 57 patients. Prior anti-PD-1, anti-PD-L1 or anti-CTLA-4 therapy was permitted, and checkpoint inhibitors had been received by roughly two fifths of dose-escalation patients. What the research found in general, with its limitations: On average, CD8+ T cells showed more expanded clones than CD4+ T cells after ivuxolimab. Antigen specificity was not determined for the clonally expanded peripheral T cells. In the 0.1-3.0 mg/kg groups, partial responders had among the lowest normalized peripheral clonal expansion, particularly in CD8+ T cells. Clonal expansion of both CD4+ and CD8+ blood T cells was observed from baseline to week 6 at doses 0.1 to 3.0 mg/kg. Low levels of normalized T-cell clonal expansion were also seen in some patients who did not respond.

Concerning this clone: There is no known antigen for this receptor. Base qualities are not provided; no much larger clone lies one nucleotide away.

Patients with a history of autoimmune disease or receiving systemic immunosuppression were excluded from the trial. Peripheral blood for TCR sequencing was drawn from every dose cohort at baseline, at cycle 4 day 1 and at cycle 7 day 1. The samples were taken from a phase I, first-in-human, multicenter, open-label dose-escalation trial of ivuxolimab. The trial enrolled adults with locally advanced or metastatic head and neck squamous cell, hepatocellular, melanoma or renal cell carcinoma. Before TCR sequencing, CD4+ T cells and CD8+ T cells from peripheral blood were sorted into separate populations. To sequence the TCRbeta CDR3 region, genomic DNA was isolated from the sorted cells. The immunoSEQ Assay was used for sequencing of TCRbeta CDR3 regions. TCRdb carries this immuneACCESS record with in-frame sequences only. Its versions omit some clonotypes, under half of them owing to an unresolved V gene in the studies checked, with the rest unexplained. For this sample the table gives 72,000 or so clones, of which about 84% were detected only once. The ten largest clones represent over 0.4% of the sample.

From the cysteine up to the phenylalanine, the CDR3 has a length of 13 residues. CDR3 DNA only is kept here, 39 bases in frame from base 1. V loses 4 bases, J loses 5 bases, and the germline ends lie 11 bases apart. From a lookup of the germline V gene, CDR1 and CDR2 are SGHDT and YYEEEE. The receptor's source is an adult with an advanced solid tumor such as melanoma, head and neck, liver or kidney cancer. Sequencing was performed on CD4+ or CD8+ T cells sorted from blood, taken in a trial of the OX40 agonist ivuxolimab. The rearrangement joined TRBV5-6 to TRBJ2-3; a confident D gene designation cannot be given. The CDR3 here reads CASSPLRVDTQYF. DNA sequence: TGTGCCAGCAGCCCTCTACGGGTAGATACGCAGTATTTT.